These 4 T cell receptor beta chains share one sample of origin, sequenced in a study of blood T cell repertoires in COVID-19. The data were produced by immunoSEQ multiplex PCR, yet TCRdb's version contains in-frame clones alone and is incomplete. This sample has 180,000 or so clones, with around 80% found just once. Material: peripheral blood. All receptors derive from a woman older than 75 with active or convalescent COVID-19.

This clone has more than one count but fewer than ten. The rearrangement joins TRBV9 to TRBJ2-2; D is uncertain. This CDR3 is 16 amino acids long. Trimming removed 4 bases from V and 1 base from J, with 14 bases in between. Germline assignment: CDR1 SGDLS and CDR2 YYNGEE. The CDR3 here is CASSLTETKNTGELFF. In nucleotides, the CDR3 is TGTGCCAGCAGCTTGACGGAGACCAAGAACACCGGGGAGCTGTTTTTT.

The chain carries TRBV10-3 and TRBJ1-2, with TRBD1 matching 8 bases. The CDR3 consists of 12 residues. Germline CDR1 is ENHRY and CDR2 is SYGVKD. Trimming cost V 10 bases and J 3 bases; bases outside gene matches: 4. CDR3 sequence reads: CATTGGDYGYTF. Here the CDR3 DNA reads TGTGCCACCACAGGGGGAGACTATGGCTACACCTTC.

This clone was recorded a few times. The sample carries other DNA sequences with the same CDR3. V usage is TRBV5-1 and J usage is TRBJ1-2, with 10 bases aligning to TRBD1. The ends lost 4 bases at V and 8 bases at J; junction bases unmatched: 5. The V gene's germline CDR1 is SGHRS and CDR2 YFSETQ. This CDR3 contains 13 residues. Written as DNA, the CDR3 is TGCGCCAGCAGCGGCGGGACAGGGGAGGGCTACACCTTC. Translation: CASSGGTGEGYTF.

In this sample, this clone turned up a few times. This sequence joins TRBV4-1 and TRBJ2-2; D remains unclear. Germline V gene data show CDR1 as MGHRA and CDR2 as YSYEKL. The CDR3 consists of 16 residues. The ends were cut back, 2 bases at V and 0 bases at J, with 10 bases in the middle. CDR3 sequence (DNA): TGCGCCAGCAGCCAATCCGCGTCTGCGAACACCGGGGAGCTGTTTTTT. The encoded protein is CASSQSASANTGELFF.